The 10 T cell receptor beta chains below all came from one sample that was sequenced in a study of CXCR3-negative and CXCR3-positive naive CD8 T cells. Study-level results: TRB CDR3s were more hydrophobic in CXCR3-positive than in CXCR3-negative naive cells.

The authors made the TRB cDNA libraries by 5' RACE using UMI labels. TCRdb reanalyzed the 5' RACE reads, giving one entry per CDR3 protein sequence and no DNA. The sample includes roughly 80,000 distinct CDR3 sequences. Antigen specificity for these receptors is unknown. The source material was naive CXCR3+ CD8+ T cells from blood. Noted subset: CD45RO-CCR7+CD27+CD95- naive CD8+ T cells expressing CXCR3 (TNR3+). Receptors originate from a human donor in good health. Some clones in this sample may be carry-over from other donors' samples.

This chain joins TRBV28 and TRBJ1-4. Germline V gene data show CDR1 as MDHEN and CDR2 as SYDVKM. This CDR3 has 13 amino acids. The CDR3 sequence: CASSFGVVEKLFF.

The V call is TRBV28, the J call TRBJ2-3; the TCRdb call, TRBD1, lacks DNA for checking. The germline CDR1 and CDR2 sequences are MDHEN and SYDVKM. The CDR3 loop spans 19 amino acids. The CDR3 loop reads CASSTRDIRDTHFTDTQYF.

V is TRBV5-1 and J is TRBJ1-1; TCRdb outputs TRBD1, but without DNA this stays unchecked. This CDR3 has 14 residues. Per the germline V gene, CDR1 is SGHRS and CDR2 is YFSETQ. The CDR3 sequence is CASSLDGGLTEAFF. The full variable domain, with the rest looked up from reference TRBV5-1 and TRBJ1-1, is KAGVTQTPRYLIKTRGQQVTLSCSPISGHRSVSWYQQTPGQGLQFLFEYFSETQRNKGNFPGRFSGRQFSNSRSEMNVSTLELGDSALYLCASSLDGGLTEAFFGQGTRLTVV.

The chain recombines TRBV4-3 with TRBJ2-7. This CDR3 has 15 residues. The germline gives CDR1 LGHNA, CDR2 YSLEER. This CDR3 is CASSQDQTSSYEQYF.

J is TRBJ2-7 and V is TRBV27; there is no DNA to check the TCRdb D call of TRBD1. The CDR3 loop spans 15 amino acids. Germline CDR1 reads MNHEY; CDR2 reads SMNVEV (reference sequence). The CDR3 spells CASTPGGDNRYEQYF.

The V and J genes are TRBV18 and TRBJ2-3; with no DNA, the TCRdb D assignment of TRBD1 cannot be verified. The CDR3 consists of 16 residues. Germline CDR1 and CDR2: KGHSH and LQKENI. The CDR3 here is CASSHSDRTLTDTQYF.

The CDR3 is CASSTSWRELDTGEPFF. The genes are TRBV28 and TRBJ2-2; absent DNA, TCRdb's TRBD2 call cannot be checked. Germline CDR1 is MDHEN and CDR2 is SYDVKM. CDR3 length: 17 residues.

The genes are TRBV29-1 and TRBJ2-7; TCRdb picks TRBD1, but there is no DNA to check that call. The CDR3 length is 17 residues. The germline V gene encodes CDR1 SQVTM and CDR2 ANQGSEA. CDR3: CSVEDPTSAGGLYEQYF.

The CDR3 region is CASMSAGSTYEQYF. The V gene is TRBV27, the J gene TRBJ2-7; the D call of TRBD1 rests on TCRdb alone, since no DNA is present to check it. CDR1 and CDR2 from the germline V gene are MNHEY and SMNVEV (reference sequence). The CDR3 has 14 amino acids.

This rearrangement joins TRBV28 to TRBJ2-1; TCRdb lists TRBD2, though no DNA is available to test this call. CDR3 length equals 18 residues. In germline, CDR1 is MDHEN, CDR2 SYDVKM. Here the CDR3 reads CASSLNPSGRLRNNEQFF.